A selection of T cell receptor beta chains follows, all from one sample in a study of shared clonotypes between healthy human individuals. Sequenced by immunoSEQ multiplex PCR; TCRdb stores in-frame clones only, minus some. The data hold under 150,000 clones, with around 66% observed a single time. The sequencing sample was made of memory CD8+ T cells sorted from blood. Every receptor here comes from a young woman in good health. The CDR3 runs from the conserved cysteine through the conserved F or W. The order of the fields is CDR3 protein, CDR3 DNA, D gene, clone size, V gene, J gene. D genes are given only for firm matches. A clone size is listed for some rows: how often the clone was seen (once, few, many), or a class if it is expanded.

CDR3aa: CASSLEGDTTYEQYF
CDR3nt: TGTGCCAGCAGCTTAGAGGGGGACACTACCTACGAGCAGTACTTC
d_gene: NA
abundance: NA
v_gene: TRBV5-4
j_gene: TRBJ2-7

CDR3aa: CASSLSISTAKGTQYF
CDR3nt: TGTGCCAGCAGTTTATCGATTAGTACAGCTAAGGGGACCCAGTACTTC
d_gene: NA
abundance: many
v_gene: TRBV27
j_gene: TRBJ2-5

CDR3aa: CASSWMGATDTQYF
CDR3nt: TGTGCCAGCAGTTGGATGGGGGCCACAGATACGCAGTATTTT
d_gene: NA
abundance: NA
v_gene: TRBV27
j_gene: TRBJ2-3

CDR3aa: CAWTSGPLSYEQYF
CDR3nt: TGTGCCTGGACTAGCGGGCCTCTCTCCTACGAGCAGTACTTC
d_gene: TRBD2
abundance: NA
v_gene: TRBV30
j_gene: TRBJ2-7

CDR3aa: CASRPYSGGSVYGYTF
CDR3nt: TGCGCCAGCAGACCCTATTCGGGGGGGTCGGTGTATGGCTACACCTTC
d_gene: NA
abundance: NA
v_gene: TRBV5-1
j_gene: TRBJ1-2

CDR3aa: CSVVGREDLGRQFF
CDR3nt: TGCAGCGTTGTAGGTCGGGAGGATTTAGGGCGACAGTTCTTC
d_gene: TRBD2
abundance: NA
v_gene: TRBV29-1
j_gene: TRBJ2-1

CDR3aa: CASSPLVSPLEQFF
CDR3nt: TGCGCCAGCAGCCCGCTGGTTTCTCCCTTAGAGCAGTTCTTC
d_gene: NA
abundance: NA
v_gene: TRBV5-1
j_gene: TRBJ2-1

CDR3aa: CASSPGTGGLGNIQYF
CDR3nt: TGTGCCAGCAGTCCCGGGACAGGGGGCTTGGGAAACATTCAGTACTTC
d_gene: TRBD1
abundance: NA
v_gene: TRBV28
j_gene: TRBJ2-4

CDR3aa: CASSRPGEPQHF
CDR3nt: TGCGCCAGCAGCCGCCCGGGAGAGCCCCAGCATTTT
d_gene: NA
abundance: NA
v_gene: TRBV4-1
j_gene: TRBJ1-5

CDR3aa: CASSKYPGPAISGANVLTF
CDR3nt: TGTGCCAGCAGCAAATACCCAGGGCCGGCGATCTCTGGGGCCAACGTCCTGACTTTC
d_gene: NA
abundance: NA
v_gene: TRBV21-1
j_gene: TRBJ2-6

CDR3aa: CATSSGDLSYNEQFF
CDR3nt: TGTGCCACCAGCTCCGGGGACCTATCCTACAATGAGCAGTTCTTC
d_gene: NA
abundance: NA
v_gene: TRBV15
j_gene: TRBJ2-1

CDR3aa: CASSLEVTDTQYF
CDR3nt: TGTGCCAGCAGCTTAGAGGTGACAGATACGCAGTATTTT
d_gene: NA
abundance: NA
v_gene: TRBV11-2
j_gene: TRBJ2-3

CDR3aa: CASSDRVGGAYEQYF
CDR3nt: TGTGCCAGCAGTGATAGGGTGGGCGGAGCATACGAGCAGTACTTC
d_gene: NA
abundance: few
v_gene: TRBV6-4
j_gene: TRBJ2-7

CDR3aa: CASIGGLTYEQYF
CDR3nt: TGTGCCAGCATAGGGGGCCTCACCTACGAGCAGTACTTC
d_gene: TRBD1
abundance: NA
v_gene: TRBV2
j_gene: TRBJ2-7

CDR3aa: CASSETSDRDNYGYTF
CDR3nt: TGCGCCAGCAGCGAAACTTCGGACAGGGATAACTATGGCTACACCTTC
d_gene: TRBD1
abundance: NA
v_gene: TRBV4-1
j_gene: TRBJ1-2

CDR3aa: CASSEFPGTSGNTIYF
CDR3nt: TGTGCCAGCAGTGAATTTCCTGGCACCTCTGGAAACACCATATATTTT
d_gene: NA
abundance: NA
v_gene: TRBV25-1
j_gene: TRBJ1-3

CDR3aa: CASSGTSGSQQFF
CDR3nt: TGTGCCAGCAGCGGGACTAGCGGGAGCCAGCAGTTCTTC
d_gene: TRBD2
abundance: few
v_gene: TRBV7-3
j_gene: TRBJ2-1

CDR3aa: CASSQRGTDKLNTEAFF
CDR3nt: TGCGCCAGCAGCCAACGCGGGACAGATAAACTCAACACTGAAGCTTTCTTT
d_gene: TRBD1
abundance: NA
v_gene: TRBV4-1
j_gene: TRBJ1-1

CDR3aa: CASSVGGQYNEQFF
CDR3nt: TGTGCCAGCAGCGTAGGCGGGCAGTACAATGAGCAGTTCTTC
d_gene: NA
abundance: NA
v_gene: TRBV9
j_gene: TRBJ2-1

CDR3aa: CASSLVERSSGANVLTF
CDR3nt: TGTGCCAGCAGCTTAGTTGAACGGTCCTCTGGGGCCAACGTCCTGACTTTC
d_gene: NA
abundance: NA
v_gene: TRBV7-9
j_gene: TRBJ2-6

CDR3aa: CASSLGTGGGYTF
CDR3nt: TGTGCCAGCAGCCTCGGGACAGGAGGAGGCTACACCTTC
d_gene: TRBD1
abundance: NA
v_gene: TRBV7-2
j_gene: TRBJ1-2

CDR3aa: CASSPNDRPQETQYF
CDR3nt: TGTGCCAGCAGTCCAAATGACAGGCCCCAAGAGACCCAGTACTTC
d_gene: NA
abundance: NA
v_gene: TRBV6-5
j_gene: TRBJ2-5

CDR3aa: CASSPPWQNDGYTF
CDR3nt: TGTGCCAGCTCACCGCCTTGGCAAAACGACGGCTACACCTTC
d_gene: NA
abundance: few
v_gene: TRBV18
j_gene: TRBJ1-2

CDR3aa: CASSSGTSGSADTQYF
CDR3nt: TGTGCCAGCAGTTCCGGGACTAGCGGGAGTGCAGATACGCAGTATTTT
d_gene: TRBD2
abundance: NA
v_gene: TRBV25-1
j_gene: TRBJ2-3